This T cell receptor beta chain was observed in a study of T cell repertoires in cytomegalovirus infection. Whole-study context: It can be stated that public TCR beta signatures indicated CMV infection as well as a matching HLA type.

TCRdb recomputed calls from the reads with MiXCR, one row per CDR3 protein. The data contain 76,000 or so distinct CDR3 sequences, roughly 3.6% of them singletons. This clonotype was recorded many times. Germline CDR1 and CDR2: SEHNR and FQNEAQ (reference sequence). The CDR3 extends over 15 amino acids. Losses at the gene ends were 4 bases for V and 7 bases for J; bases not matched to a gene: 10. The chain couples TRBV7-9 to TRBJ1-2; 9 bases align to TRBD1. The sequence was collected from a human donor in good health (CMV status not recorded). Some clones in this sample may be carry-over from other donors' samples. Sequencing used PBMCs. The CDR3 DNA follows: TGTGCCAGCAGCTCTTCCGGGACAGGGAGCGGTGGCTACACCTTC. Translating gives CASSSSGTGSGGYTF.